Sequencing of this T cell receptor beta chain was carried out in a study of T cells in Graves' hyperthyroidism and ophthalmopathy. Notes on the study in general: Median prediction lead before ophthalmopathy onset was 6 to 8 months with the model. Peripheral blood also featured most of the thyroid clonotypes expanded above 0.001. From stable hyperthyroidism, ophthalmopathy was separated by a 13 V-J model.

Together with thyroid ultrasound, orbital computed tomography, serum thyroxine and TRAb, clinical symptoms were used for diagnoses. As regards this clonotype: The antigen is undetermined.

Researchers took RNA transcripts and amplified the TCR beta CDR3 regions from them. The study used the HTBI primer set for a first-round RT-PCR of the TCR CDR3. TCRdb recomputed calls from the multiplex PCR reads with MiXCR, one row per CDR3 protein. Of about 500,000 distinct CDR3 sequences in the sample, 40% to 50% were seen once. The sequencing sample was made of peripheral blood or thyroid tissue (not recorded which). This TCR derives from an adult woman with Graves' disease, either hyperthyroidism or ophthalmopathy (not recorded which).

CDR3 region: CARSVTAINSPLHF. CDR3 bases: TGTGCTAGGAGTGTGACAGCGATAAATTCACCCCTCCACTTT. This chain joins TRBV25-1 and TRBJ1-6; D possibly corresponds to TRBD1 (5 bases). This CDR3 comprises 14 residues. The germline gives CDR1 MGHDK, CDR2 SYGVNS.